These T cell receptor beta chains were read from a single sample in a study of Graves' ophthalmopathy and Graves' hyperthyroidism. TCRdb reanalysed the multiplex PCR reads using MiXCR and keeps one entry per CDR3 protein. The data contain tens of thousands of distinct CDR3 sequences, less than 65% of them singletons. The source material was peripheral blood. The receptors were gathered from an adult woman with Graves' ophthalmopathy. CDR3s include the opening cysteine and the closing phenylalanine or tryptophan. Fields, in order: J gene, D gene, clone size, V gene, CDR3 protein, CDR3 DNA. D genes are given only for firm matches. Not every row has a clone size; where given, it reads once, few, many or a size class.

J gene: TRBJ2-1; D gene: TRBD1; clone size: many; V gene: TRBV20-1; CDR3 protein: CSALRQGPYNEQFF; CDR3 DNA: TGCAGTGCCCTTAGACAGGGCCCCTACAATGAGCAGTTCTTC
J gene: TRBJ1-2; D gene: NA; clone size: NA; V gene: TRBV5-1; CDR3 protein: CASSFGRVNFEDGYTF; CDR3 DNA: TGCGCCAGCAGCTTTGGCAGGGTGAATTTTGAGGATGGCTACACCTTC
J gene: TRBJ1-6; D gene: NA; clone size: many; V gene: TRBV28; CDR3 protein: CASRDNVLNSPLHF; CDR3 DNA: TGTGCCAGCAGGGACAATGTGCTAAATTCACCCCTCCACTTT
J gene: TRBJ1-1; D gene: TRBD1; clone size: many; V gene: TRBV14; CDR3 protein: CASSQLRDRQNTEAFF; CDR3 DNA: TGTGCCAGCAGCCAACTCCGGGACAGGCAGAACACTGAAGCTTTCTTT
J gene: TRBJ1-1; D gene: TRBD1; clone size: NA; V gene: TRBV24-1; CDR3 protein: CATSDPAGQGIMSEAFF; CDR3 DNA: TGTGCCACCAGTGACCCCGCGGGACAGGGAATAATGTCTGAAGCTTTCTTT
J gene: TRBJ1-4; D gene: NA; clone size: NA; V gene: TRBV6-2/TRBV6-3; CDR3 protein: CASSYGDNEKLFF; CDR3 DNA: TGTGCCAGCAGTTACGGGGATAATGAAAAACTGTTTTTT
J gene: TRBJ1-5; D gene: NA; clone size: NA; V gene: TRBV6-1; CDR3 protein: CTSSEAGGLQPQHF; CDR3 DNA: TGTACCAGCAGTGAAGCGGGAGGGCTTCAGCCCCAGCATTTT
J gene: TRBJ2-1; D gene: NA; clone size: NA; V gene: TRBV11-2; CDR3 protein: CASSLEGASFSYNEQFF; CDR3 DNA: TGTGCCAGCAGCTTGGAGGGAGCGTCCTTCTCCTACAATGAGCAGTTCTTC
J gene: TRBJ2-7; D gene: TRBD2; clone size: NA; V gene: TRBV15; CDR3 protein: CATSIRAGDHEQYF; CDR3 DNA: TGTGCCACCAGCATTCGGGCGGGGGACCACGAGCAGTACTTC
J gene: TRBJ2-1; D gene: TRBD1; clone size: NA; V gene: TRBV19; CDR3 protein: CASSTLLDRGPYNEQFF; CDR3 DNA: TGTGCCAGTAGTACACTATTGGACAGGGGGCCCTACAATGAGCAGTTCTTC
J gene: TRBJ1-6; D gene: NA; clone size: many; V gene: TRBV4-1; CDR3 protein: CASSPYLDSLDSPLHF; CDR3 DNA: TGCGCCAGCAGCCCCTACTTGGACAGCCTTGATTCACCCCTCCACTTT
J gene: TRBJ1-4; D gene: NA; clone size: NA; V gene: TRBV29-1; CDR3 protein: CSVGWGGEKLFF; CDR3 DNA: TGCAGCGTTGGTTGGGGAGGTGAAAAACTGTTTTTT
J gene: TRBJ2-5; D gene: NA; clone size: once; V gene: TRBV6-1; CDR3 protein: CASSVAEYNETQYF; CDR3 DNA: TGTGCCAGCAGTGTAGCGGAGTACAATGAGACCCAGTACTTC
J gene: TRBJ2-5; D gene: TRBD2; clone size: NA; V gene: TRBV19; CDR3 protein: CASRRAGGATQYF; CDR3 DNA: TGTGCCAGTAGGCGTGCGGGAGGTGCGACCCAGTACTTC
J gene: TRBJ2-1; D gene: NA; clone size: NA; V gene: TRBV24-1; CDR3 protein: CATSDHGPYNEQFF; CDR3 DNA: TGTGCCACCAGTGATCATGGGCCATACAATGAGCAGTTCTTC
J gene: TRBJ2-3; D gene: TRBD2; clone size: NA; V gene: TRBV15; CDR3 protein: CATSSGGLVGPDTQYF; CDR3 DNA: TGTGCCACCAGCAGCGGGGGACTAGTTGGCCCAGATACGCAGTATTTT
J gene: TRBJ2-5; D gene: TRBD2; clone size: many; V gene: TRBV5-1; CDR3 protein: CASSTGLAGAQETQYF; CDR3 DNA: TGCGCCAGCAGCACAGGACTAGCGGGAGCACAAGAGACCCAGTACTTC
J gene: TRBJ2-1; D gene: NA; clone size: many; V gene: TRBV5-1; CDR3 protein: CASSLAPGDSSYNEQFF; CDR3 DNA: TGCGCCAGCAGCTTGGCGCCGGGAGATAGCTCCTACAATGAGCAGTTCTTC
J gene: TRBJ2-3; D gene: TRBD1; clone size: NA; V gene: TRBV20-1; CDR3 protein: CSARDRGTGGTDTQYF; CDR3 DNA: TGCAGTGCTAGAGATAGAGGGACAGGGGGCACAGATACGCAGTATTTT
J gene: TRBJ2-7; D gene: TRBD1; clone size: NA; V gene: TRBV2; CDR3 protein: CASSDRGRLVGEQYF; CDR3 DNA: TGTGCCAGCAGCGACAGGGGAAGACTTGTCGGCGAGCAGTACTTC
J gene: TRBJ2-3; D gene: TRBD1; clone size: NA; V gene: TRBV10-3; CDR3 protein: CAISEGDRVSTDTQYF; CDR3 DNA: TGTGCCATCAGTGAGGGGGACAGGGTTAGCACAGATACGCAGTATTTT
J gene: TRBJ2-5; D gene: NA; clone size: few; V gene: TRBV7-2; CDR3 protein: CASSLHWSRERYF; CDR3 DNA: TGTGCCAGCAGCTTGCATTGGTCCAGAGAGAGGTACTTC
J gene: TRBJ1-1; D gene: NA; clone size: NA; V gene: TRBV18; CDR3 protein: CASSPQQAETEAFF; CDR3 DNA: TGTGCCAGCTCACCACAACAGGCAGAGACTGAAGCTTTCTTT
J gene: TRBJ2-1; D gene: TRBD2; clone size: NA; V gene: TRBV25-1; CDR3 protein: CASSESWGLAVGGEQFF; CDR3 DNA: TGTGCCAGCAGTGAATCTTGGGGACTAGCGGTGGGTGGTGAGCAGTTCTTC
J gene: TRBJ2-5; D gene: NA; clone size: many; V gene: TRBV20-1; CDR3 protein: CSAGRSAAAKETQYF; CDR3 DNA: TGCAGTGCAGGCCGTAGCGCGGCGGCAAAAGAGACCCAGTACTTC
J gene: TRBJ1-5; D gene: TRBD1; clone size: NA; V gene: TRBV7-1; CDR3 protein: CASSSTGTGDNQPQHF; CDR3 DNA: TGTGCCAGCAGCTCAACAGGGACAGGGGACAATCAGCCCCAGCATTTT
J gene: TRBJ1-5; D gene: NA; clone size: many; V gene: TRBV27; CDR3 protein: CASSFRGDGQPQHF; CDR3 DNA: TGTGCCAGCAGTTTCAGGGGCGACGGTCAGCCCCAGCATTTT
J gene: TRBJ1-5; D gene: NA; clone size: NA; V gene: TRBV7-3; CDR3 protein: CACSLGHRNQPQHF; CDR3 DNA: TGTGCCTGCAGCTTGGGCCACAGGAATCAGCCCCAGCATTTT
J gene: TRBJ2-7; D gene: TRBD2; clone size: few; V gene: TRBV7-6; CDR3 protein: CASSLLSGATYEQYF; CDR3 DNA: TGTGCCAGCAGCTTACTTAGCGGGGCCACCTACGAGCAGTACTTC
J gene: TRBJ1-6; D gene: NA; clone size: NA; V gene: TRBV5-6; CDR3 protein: CAGSLRGANSPLHF; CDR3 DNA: TGTGCCGGCAGTCTTAGGGGGGCTAATTCACCCCTCCACTTT
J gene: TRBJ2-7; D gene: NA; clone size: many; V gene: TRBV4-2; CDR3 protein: CASSPPSAYCF; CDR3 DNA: TGTGCCAGCAGTCCCCCGTCCGCCTATTGCTTC